What follows are 13 T cell receptor beta chains derived from one specimen sequenced in a study of human T cells and chemical hapten exposure. Time point denoted: patch test 3, about 24 weeks after DPC sensitization. Treatment defined: therapeutic diphenylcyclopropenone sensitization with weekly scalp DPC. TCRdb reprocessed the RACE reads with MiXCR, giving one entry per CDR3 protein. This table holds 85,000 to 100,000 distinct CDR3 sequences, 25% to 30% found once. The sample consisted of whole blood, taken in connection with sensitization to the hapten diphenylcyclopropenone (DPC). The receptor set was obtained from a man aged 35-49 years with alopecia areata. Some clones in this sample may be carry-over from other donors' samples.

This chain links TRBV12-3 or TRBV12-4 with TRBJ2-3, with D unresolved. This CDR3 contains 15 residues. The V gene lost 4 bases and the J gene lost 2 bases, with 13 bases spanning the gap. DNA of the CDR3: TGTGCCAGCAGTTGGTGGGGTTCCTTCACAGATACGCAGTATTTT. Encoded protein: CASSWWGSFTDTQYF.

The chain is built from TRBV7-2 and TRBJ2-7; D gene unclear. In germline, CDR1 is SGHTA, CDR2 FQGNSA. CDR3 length equals 15 residues. Trimming stripped 4 bases from V and 0 bases from J, with 13 bases between. The CDR3: CASSSSFISSYEQYF. The CDR3 DNA follows: TGTGCCAGCAGCTCAAGCTTCATAAGCTCCTACGAGCAGTACTTC. The complete variable domain, with remaining parts taken from reference TRBV7-2 and TRBJ2-7, reads GAGVSQSPSNKVTEKGKDVELRCDPISGHTALYWYRQSLGQGLEFLIYFQGNSAPDKSGLPSDRFSAERTGGSVSTLTIQRTQQEDSAVYLCASSSSFISSYEQYFGPGTRLTVT.

The CDR3 sequence is CSAREFQGANYGYTF. The CDR3 nucleotides are TGCAGTGCTAGAGAATTCCAGGGAGCTAACTATGGCTACACCTTC. The rearrangement joins TRBV20-1 to TRBJ1-2, with TRBD1 as a possible D gene (5 bases). This CDR3 has 15 amino acids. CDR1 and CDR2 (germline): DFQATT, SNEGSKA (reference sequence). The V gene lost 0 bases and the J gene lost 0 bases, with 11 bases spanning the gap.

The chain employs TRBV12-3 or TRBV12-4 and TRBJ1-4, with D uncertain. The length of the CDR3 is 17 residues. V lost 3 bases and J 7 bases, leaving 21 bases between the germline ends. The CDR3 reads CASSFGLRAPRGEKLFF. The CDR3 DNA reads as TGTGCCAGCAGTTTTGGGCTTCGGGCCCCTCGCGGTGAAAAACTGTTTTTT.

In this sample, this clonotype turned up many times. This chain links TRBV5-1 with TRBJ2-7; the match to TRBD2 covers 11 bases. The CDR3 sequence is 15 residues long. Germline CDR1 and CDR2: SGHRS and YFSETQ. V gave up 1 base and J gave up 6 bases; unmatched junction bases: 6. CDR3 residues: CASSLTSGSEVEQYF. The CDR3, as DNA: TGCGCCAGCAGCTTGACTAGCGGGAGTGAGGTCGAGCAGTACTTC.

The genes are TRBV28 and TRBJ2-3; D is unresolved. This CDR3 contains 13 residues. Germline assignment: CDR1 MDHEN and CDR2 SYDVKM. The V end was cut by 2 bases, the J end by 3 bases, with 6 bases between. DNA for the CDR3: TGTGCCAGCAGTTTAGGCCGGACAGATACGCAGTATTTT. Translation gives CASSLGRTDTQYF.

The chain employs TRBV12-3 or TRBV12-4 and TRBJ2-1; 9 positions agree with TRBD2. V was clipped by 6 bases and J by 2 bases; unmatched bases: 5. The length of the CDR3 is 15 residues. CDR3 DNA: TGTGCCAGCAGCAGAAGGACTAGCGCCTACAATGAGCAGTTCTTC. As protein: CASSRRTSAYNEQFF.

The chain carries TRBV12-3 or TRBV12-4 and TRBJ1-1; D is perhaps TRBD1 (5 bases). V lost 7 bases, J lost 1 base, and 10 bases lay in between. CDR3 length equals 13 residues. The CDR3 protein is CASKRGRNTEAFF. For the CDR3, the DNA is TGTGCCAGCAAACGGGGCAGGAACACTGAAGCTTTCTTT.

The rearrangement uses TRBV29-1 and TRBJ2-3; 7 nucleotides line up with TRBD2. Germline V gene data show CDR1 as SQVTM and CDR2 as ANQGSEA. This CDR3 region has 14 residues. V lost 0 bases and J lost 7; bases outside the gene matches: 7. CDR3 DNA: TGCAGCGTTGAAGAAGGAGCGGGACGGAATACGCAGTATTTT. Protein: CSVEEGAGRNTQYF.

This clonotype came up a few times. The V gene is TRBV28, the J gene TRBJ2-1; 9 bases agree with TRBD1. Trimming removed 8 bases from V and 9 bases from J; junction bases left unmatched: 11. The CDR3 runs to 14 residues. Looked up from germline, CDR1 is MDHEN and CDR2 is SYDVKM. This CDR3 is CASCLGQGFSEQFF. The CDR3 DNA sequence: TGTGCCAGCTGTCTTGGACAGGGGTTTAGTGAGCAGTTCTTC.

This clonotype has only a few counts. The rearrangement uses TRBV24-1 and TRBJ2-7, with D unresolved. This CDR3 has 12 amino acids. The V end was cut by 0 bases, the J end by 6 bases, with 5 bases between. Germline loops: CDR1 KGHDR, CDR2 SFDVKD. The CDR3 DNA is TGTGCCACCAGTGATTTGGTCGGCGAGCAGTACTTC. As protein: CATSDLVGEQYF.

This clonotype turned up a few times. The chain is built from TRBV15 and TRBJ2-3; 9 bases line up with TRBD2. V gave up 9 bases and J gave up 4 bases; unmatched junction bases: 11. This CDR3 has 15 amino acids. Germline V CDR1 and CDR2: LNHNV, YYDKDF (reference sequence). The CDR3 nucleotides read TGTGCCACGAGCTTAGCGGGAGATAGGGCAGATACGCAGTATTTT. This encodes CATSLAGDRADTQYF.

This clonotype occurred a few times. The V and J genes are TRBV5-6 and TRBJ1-4, with D possibly being TRBD1 (6 bases). This CDR3 comprises 12 residues. Germline CDR1 reads SGHDT; CDR2 reads YYEEEE. The V end lost 4 bases, the J end lost 8 bases, and 9 bases lay between the germline ends. CDR3 region: CASSGQKEKLFF. Written as DNA, the CDR3 is TGTGCCAGCAGCGGACAGAAAGAAAAACTGTTTTTT.